The next 10 T cell receptor beta chains were all read from a single sample in a study of radiotherapy plus CTLA-4 blockade in lung cancer. Libraries were prepared by immunoSEQ multiplex PCR; TCRdb keeps only in-frame clonotypes and omits some of them. The sample holds 51,000 or so clones, roughly 76% seen once. The source was peripheral blood, collected from a patient treated with radiotherapy plus ipilimumab. The receptors originated from a human donor with non-small cell lung cancer who had stable disease on radiotherapy plus ipilimumab.

CDR3: CASSRGTGLANTEAFF. The CDR3 DNA sequence: TGCGCCAGCAGCCGAGGGACAGGCCTCGCGAACACTGAAGCTTTCTTT. The gene calls are TRBV5-1 and TRBJ1-1; 8 bases are shared with TRBD1. CDR3 size: 16 residues. CDR1 is SGHRS, CDR2 YFSETQ, per germline. The trim removed 4 bases at V and 1 base at J, leaving 9 bases unmatched.

This clone showed up just a few times. V usage is TRBV21-1 and J usage is TRBJ1-2. TRBV21-1 is listed as a pseudogene. The length of the CDR3 is 13 residues. Here the CDR3 reads CASSPRRPRGYTF. CDR3 sequence (DNA): TGTGCCAGCAGCCCTCGGAGGCCGAGGGGCTACACCTTC.

V is TRBV6-1 and J is TRBJ1-1, with D tentatively TRBD1 (6 bases). CDR1 MNHNS and CDR2 SASEGT come from the germline V gene. V gave up 5 bases and J gave up 1 base, with 8 bases separating them. The CDR3 totals 13 residues. Here the CDR3 DNA reads TGTGCCAGCAGTTTACAGGGGAACACTGAAGCTTTCTTT. Translated: CASSLQGNTEAFF.

The V call is TRBV13, the J call TRBJ2-3; 8 nucleotides agree with TRBD2. Germline-derived CDR1 and CDR2 are PRHDT and FYEKMQ (reference sequence). The CDR3 loop spans 16 amino acids. Trimming cost V 2 bases and J 4 bases; bases outside gene matches: 8. CDR3 sequence: CASSLQRGGVADTQYF. The CDR3 coding sequence is TGTGCCAGCAGCTTACAACGGGGGGGCGTCGCAGATACGCAGTATTTT.

As DNA, the CDR3 is TGTGCCAGTTCGCAGGGGAACAGGGAGGAGGCTGGCTACACCTTC. Encoded protein: CASSQGNREEAGYTF. The chain combines TRBV19 with TRBJ1-2, with a weak D call TRBD1 (6 bases). The CDR3 covers 15 residues. Germline loops: CDR1 LNHDA, CDR2 SQIVND (reference sequence). The V and J ends lost 8 bases and 7 bases respectively, with 23 bases between them. Together with reference TRBV19 and TRBJ1-2, the CDR3 gives the full variable domain: DGGITQSPKYLFRKEGQNVTLSCEQNLNHDAMYWYRQDPGQGLRLIYYSQIVNDFQKGDIAEGYSVSREKKESFPLTVTSAQKNPTAFYLCASSQGNREEAGYTFGSGTRLTVV.

V is TRBV7-9 and J is TRBJ1-1; no clear D gene. Germline CDR1 SEHNR, CDR2 FQNEAQ (reference sequence). The CDR3 extends over 14 amino acids. The V end was cut by 2 bases, the J end by 4 bases, with 11 bases between. CDR3 DNA sequence: TGTGCCAGCAGCTTAAGGGAGTTAAGCACTGAAGCTTTCTTT. Translated: CASSLRELSTEAFF. The whole variable domain, remainder taken from reference TRBV7-9 and TRBJ1-1, is DTGVSQNPRHKITKRGQNVTFRCDPISEHNRLYWYRQTLGQGPEFLTYFQNEAQLEKSRLLSDRFSAERPKGSFSTLEIQRTEQGDSAMYLCASSLRELSTEAFFGQGTRLTVV.

V gene TRBV7-2 combines with J gene TRBJ2-1, with TRBD2 matching 9 bases. Germline values: CDR1 SGHTA, CDR2 FQGNSA. The CDR3 is 16 residues long. The V segment lost 6 bases and the J segment 0 bases; nucleotides outside the gene matches: 6. The CDR3, as DNA: TGTGCCAGCAGGCGTAGCGGGGGAAGCTCCTACAATGAGCAGTTCTTC. Protein sequence: CASRRSGGSSYNEQFF.

The chain joins TRBV5-1 to TRBJ1-1; no firm D call. The V end lost 0 bases, the J end lost 5 bases, and 14 bases lay between the germline ends. Germline CDR1 reads SGHRS; CDR2 reads YFSETQ. This CDR3 has 15 residues. DNA for the CDR3: TGCGCCAGCAGCTTGGCCCGGGGAGCGCGTACTGAAGCTTTCTTT. Protein sequence: CASSLARGARTEAFF.

The gene calls are TRBV10-3 and TRBJ1-2, with TRBD1 matching over 9 bases. Germline-derived CDR1 and CDR2 are ENHRY and SYGVKD. The CDR3 has 15 residues. J gave up 2 bases and V 2 bases, and 3 bases lay outside the gene matches. CDR3 sequence: CAISEGTGKNYGYTF. DNA for the CDR3: TGTGCCATCAGTGAGGGGACAGGGAAAAACTATGGCTACACCTTC.

This clone appeared a single time. This chain joins TRBV23-1 and TRBJ2-1, with TRBD2 matching over 7 bases. TRBV23-1 is an ORF; its function is uncertain. The CDR3 contains 10 residues. V lost 9 bases, J lost 7 bases, and 0 bases stayed unmatched. The CDR3 is CARGGNEQFF. In DNA form, the CDR3 reads TGCGCCAGGGGAGGGAATGAGCAGTTCTTC.